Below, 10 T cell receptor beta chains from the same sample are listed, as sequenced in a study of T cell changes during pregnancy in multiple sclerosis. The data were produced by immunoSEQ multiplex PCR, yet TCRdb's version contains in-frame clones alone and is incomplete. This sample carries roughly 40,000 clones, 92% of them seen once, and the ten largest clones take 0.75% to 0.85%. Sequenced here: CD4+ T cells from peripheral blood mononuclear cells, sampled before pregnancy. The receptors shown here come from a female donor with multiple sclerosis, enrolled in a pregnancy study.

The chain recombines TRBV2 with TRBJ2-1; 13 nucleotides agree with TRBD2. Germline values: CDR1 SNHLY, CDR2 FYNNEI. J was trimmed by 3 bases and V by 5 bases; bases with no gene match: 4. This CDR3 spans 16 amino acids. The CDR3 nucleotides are TGTGCCAGCAGTCGCTGGACTAGCGGGGGCTACAATGAGCAGTTCTTC. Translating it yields CASSRWTSGGYNEQFF.

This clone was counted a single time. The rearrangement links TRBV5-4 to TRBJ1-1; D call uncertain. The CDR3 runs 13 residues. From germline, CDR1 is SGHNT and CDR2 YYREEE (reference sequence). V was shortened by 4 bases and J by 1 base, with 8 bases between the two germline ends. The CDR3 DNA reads TGTGCCAGCAGCCCCGAGGCGAACACTGAAGCTTTCTTT. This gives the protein CASSPEANTEAFF.

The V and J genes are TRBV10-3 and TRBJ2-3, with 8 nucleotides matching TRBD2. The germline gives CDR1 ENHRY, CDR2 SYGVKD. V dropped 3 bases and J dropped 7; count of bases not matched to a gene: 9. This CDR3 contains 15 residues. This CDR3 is CAISDGGASKYTQYF. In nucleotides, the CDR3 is TGTGCCATCAGTGACGGGGGGGCTAGCAAGTATACGCAGTATTTT.

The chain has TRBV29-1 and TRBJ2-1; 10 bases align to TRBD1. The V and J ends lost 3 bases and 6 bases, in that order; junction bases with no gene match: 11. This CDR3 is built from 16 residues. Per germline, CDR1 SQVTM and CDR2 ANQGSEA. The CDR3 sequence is CSVEGGGQGSTNEQFF. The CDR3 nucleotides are TGCAGCGTTGAGGGGGGGGGACAGGGGTCAACCAATGAGCAGTTCTTC.

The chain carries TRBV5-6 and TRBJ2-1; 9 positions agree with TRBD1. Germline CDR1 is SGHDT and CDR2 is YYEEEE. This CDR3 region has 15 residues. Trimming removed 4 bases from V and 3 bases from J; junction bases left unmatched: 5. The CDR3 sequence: CASSPWDRVYNEQFF. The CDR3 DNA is TGTGCCAGCAGCCCTTGGGACAGGGTCTACAATGAGCAGTTCTTC.

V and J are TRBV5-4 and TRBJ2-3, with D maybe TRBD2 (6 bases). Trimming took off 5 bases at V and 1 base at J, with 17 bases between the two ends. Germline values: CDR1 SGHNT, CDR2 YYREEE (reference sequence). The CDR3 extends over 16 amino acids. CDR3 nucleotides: TGTGCCAGCAGGTCCGGAGGTCCTAGCGGCACAGATACGCAGTATTTT. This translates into CASRSGGPSGTDTQYF.

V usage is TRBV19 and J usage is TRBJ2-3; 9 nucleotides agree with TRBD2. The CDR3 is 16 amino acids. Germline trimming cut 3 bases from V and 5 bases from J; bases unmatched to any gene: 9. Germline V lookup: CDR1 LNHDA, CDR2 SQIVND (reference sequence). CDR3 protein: CASSIQAGGPQDTQYF. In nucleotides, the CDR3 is TGTGCCAGTAGTATTCAGGCGGGAGGGCCCCAAGATACGCAGTATTTT.

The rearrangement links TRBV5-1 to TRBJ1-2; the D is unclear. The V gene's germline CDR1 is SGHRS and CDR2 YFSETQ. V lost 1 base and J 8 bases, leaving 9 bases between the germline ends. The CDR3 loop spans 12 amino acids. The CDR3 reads CASSLPGDGYTF. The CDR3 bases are TGCGCCAGCAGCTTGCCAGGCGACGGCTACACCTTC.

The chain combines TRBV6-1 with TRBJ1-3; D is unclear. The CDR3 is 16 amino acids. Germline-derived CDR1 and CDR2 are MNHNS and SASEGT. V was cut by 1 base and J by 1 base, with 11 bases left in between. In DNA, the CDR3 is TGTGCCAGCAGTGAAGAGGTGAGGCCATCTGGAAACACCATATATTTT. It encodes CASSEEVRPSGNTIYF.

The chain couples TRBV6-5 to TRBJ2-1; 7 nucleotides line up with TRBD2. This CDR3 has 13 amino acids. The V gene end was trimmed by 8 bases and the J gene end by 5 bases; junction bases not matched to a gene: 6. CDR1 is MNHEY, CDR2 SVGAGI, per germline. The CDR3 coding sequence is TGTGCCAGCCGGCGGGAGCAGGACAATGAGCAGTTCTTC. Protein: CASRREQDNEQFF.